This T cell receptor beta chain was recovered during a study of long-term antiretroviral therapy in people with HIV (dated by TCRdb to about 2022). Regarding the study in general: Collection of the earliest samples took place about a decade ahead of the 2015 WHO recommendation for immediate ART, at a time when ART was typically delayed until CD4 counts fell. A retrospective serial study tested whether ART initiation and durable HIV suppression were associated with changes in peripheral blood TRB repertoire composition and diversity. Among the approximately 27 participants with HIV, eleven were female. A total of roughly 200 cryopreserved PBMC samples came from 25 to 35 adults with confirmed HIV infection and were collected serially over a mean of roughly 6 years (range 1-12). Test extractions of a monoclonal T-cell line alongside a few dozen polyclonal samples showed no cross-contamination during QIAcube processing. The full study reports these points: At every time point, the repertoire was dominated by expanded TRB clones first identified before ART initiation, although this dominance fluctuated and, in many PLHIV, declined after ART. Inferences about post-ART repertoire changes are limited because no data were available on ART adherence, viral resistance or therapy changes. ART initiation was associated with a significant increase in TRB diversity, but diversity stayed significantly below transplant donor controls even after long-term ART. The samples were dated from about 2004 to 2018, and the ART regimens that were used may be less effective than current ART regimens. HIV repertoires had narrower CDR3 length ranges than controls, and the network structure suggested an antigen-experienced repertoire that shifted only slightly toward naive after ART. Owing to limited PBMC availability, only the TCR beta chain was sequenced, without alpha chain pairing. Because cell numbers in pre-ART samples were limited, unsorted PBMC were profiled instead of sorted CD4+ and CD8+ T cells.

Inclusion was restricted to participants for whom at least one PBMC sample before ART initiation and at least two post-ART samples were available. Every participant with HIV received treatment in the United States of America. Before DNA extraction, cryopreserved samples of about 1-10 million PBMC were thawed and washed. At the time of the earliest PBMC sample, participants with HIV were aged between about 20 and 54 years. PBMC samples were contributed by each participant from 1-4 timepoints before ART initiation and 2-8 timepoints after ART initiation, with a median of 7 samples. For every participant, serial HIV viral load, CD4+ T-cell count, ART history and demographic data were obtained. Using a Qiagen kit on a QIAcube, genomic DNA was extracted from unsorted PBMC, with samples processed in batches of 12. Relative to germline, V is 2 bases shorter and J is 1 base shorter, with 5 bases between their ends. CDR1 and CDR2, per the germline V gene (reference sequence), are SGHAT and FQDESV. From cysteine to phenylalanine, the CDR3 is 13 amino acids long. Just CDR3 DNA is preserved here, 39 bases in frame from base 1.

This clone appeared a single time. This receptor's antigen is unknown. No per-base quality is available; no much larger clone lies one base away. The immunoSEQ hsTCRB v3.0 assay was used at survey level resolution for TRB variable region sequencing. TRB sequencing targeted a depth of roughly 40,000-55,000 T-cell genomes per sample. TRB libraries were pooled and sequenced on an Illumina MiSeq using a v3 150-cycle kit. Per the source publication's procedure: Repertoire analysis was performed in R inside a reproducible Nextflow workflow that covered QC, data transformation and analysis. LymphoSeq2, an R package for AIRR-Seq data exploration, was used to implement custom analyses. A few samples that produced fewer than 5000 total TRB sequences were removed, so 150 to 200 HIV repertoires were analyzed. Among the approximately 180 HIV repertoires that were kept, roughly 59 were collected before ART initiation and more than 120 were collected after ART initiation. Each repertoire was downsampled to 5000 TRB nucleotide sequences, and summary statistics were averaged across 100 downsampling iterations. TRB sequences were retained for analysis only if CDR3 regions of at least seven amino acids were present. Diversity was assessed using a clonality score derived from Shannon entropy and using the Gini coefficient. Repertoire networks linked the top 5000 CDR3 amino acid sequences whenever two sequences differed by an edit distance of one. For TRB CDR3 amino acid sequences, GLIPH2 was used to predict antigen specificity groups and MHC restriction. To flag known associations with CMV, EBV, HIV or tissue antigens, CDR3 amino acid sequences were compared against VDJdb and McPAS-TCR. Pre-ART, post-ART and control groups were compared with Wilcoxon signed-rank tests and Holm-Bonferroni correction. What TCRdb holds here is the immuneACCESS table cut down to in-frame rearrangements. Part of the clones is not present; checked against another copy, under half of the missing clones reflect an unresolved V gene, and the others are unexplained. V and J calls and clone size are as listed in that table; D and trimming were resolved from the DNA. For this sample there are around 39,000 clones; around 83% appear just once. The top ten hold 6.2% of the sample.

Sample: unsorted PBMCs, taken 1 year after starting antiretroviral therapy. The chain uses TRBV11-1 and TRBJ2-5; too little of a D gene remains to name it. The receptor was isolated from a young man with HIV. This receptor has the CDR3 CASSLSFQETQYF. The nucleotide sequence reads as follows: TGTGCCAGCAGCTTAAGTTTCCAAGAGACCCAGTACTTC. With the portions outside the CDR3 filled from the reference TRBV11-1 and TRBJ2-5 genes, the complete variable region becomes EAEVAQSPRYKITEKSQAVAFWCDPISGHATLYWYRQILGQGPELLVQFQDESVVDDSQLPKDRFSAERLKGVDSTLKIQPAELGDSAMYLCASSLSFQETQYFGPGTRLLVL.